The clone carrying this T cell receptor (beta chain) is labeled as medium-sized. Its antigen remains unknown. The Oncomine TCR Beta short-read assay sequenced DNA from cultured CD4+ T cells. Via MiXCR, TCRdb re-called the PCR reads, giving one row per CDR3 protein. The sample lists about 20,000 distinct CDR3 sequences; about 68% were seen once. This sample was taken from a study of vaccination and CD4 T cells after COVID-19. Overall study: Convalescent individuals numbered four females and six males, two being Hispanic. Samples after vaccination came a median roughly 74 days past dose two, ranging 14 to 241.

V gave up 6 bases and J gave up 3 bases; unmatched junction bases: 13. This CDR3 contains 17 residues. CDR1 and CDR2 (germline): MDHEN, SYDVKM. This sample's treatment: approximately 9-day PBMC culture with coronavirus spike peptide pools or control peptides (ViraFEST assay). The TCR sequence derives from a human donor who had recovered from COVID-19. The rearrangement uses TRBV28 and TRBJ2-3; 9 nucleotides agree with TRBD2. Sequenced: CD4+ T cells from blood, cultured in vitro. CDR3 coding DNA: TGTGCCAGCAGCCTGCCCTTGAGCGGGAGGAAAACAGATACGCAGTATTTT. It yields the protein CASSLPLSGRKTDTQYF. Filled out from reference TRBV28 and TRBJ2-3, the complete variable domain reads DVKVTQSSRYLVKRTGEKVFLECVQDMDHENMFWYRQDPGLGLRLIYFSYDVKMKEKGDIPEGYSVSREKKERFSLILESASTNQTSMYLCASSLPLSGRKTDTQYFGPGTRLTVL.